This TCR beta chain is drawn from a study of T cell responses to AZD1222 COVID-19 vaccine (dated by TCRdb to the early 2020s). With respect to the entire study: Because spike-specific TCR depth and breadth did not differ between the two schedules, AZD1222 recipients who got a second dose at roughly 4 weeks were pooled with those who got a second dose at roughly 12 weeks. A total of roughly 240 trial participants underwent TCR sequencing, of whom about 210 received two doses of AZD1222 and some 26 received two doses of the MenACWY control vaccine. Trial participants were enrolled by age into subgroups of 18-55, 56-69 and 70-plus years, and around 140, 26 and 57 TCR-sequenced participants, respectively, were included in these subgroups.

The CDR3 regions of human TCRbeta chains were subjected to immunosequencing. The original pipeline was this. TCRs in the repertoires were matched against a reference library of SARS-CoV-2-specific TCRs that had been generated with the MIRA antigen-specificity platform. Breadth was defined as the fraction of unique TCRs that were SARS-CoV-2-associated. Depth was defined as the fraction of total T cells that were SARS-CoV-2-associated. Each spike-specific TCR was assigned to its reactive spike region and to a CD4 or CD8 class using the MIRA data. Log10-transformed breadth and depth values were compared by one-way ANOVA with Sidak's multiple comparisons tests. As stored in TCRdb, this immuneACCESS dataset retains in-frame rearrangements with V and J assigned. A fraction of the clones does not appear; measured against another copy, unresolved V genes explain less than half of the discrepancy, and the remainder lacks a known reason. V and J calls and clone size are copied from that table; D and trimming were computed from the DNA. For this sample the table gives 170,000 or so clones, of which approximately 93% were detected only once. About 1% of the sample rests with the top ten.

V was cut back by 5 bases and J by 6 bases, leaving a gap of 7 bases between them. The CDR3 runs 11 residues from the cysteine to the phenylalanine. CDR3 DNA is the only sequence kept; it has 33 bases, read in frame from the first base. CDR1 and CDR2 were assigned from the germline V gene (reference sequence) as LGHDT and YNNKEL. The investigation overall reported the following: The 56-69-year group was small, and its depth increase did not reach significance, likely because of low power. Epitopes outside the regions mutated in the B.1.351 and B.1.1.7 variants were reportedly recognized by nearly half of the unique spike-specific TCRs. Participants were mostly white British, with more females than males. The authors suggested clonal diversity may have been underestimated. Spike-specific TCR breadth and depth rose significantly after two AZD1222 doses compared with day 0 and with MenACWY recipients. No day 14 peak-response samples were available, so repertoires were characterized only after the peak T cell response. The whole spike protein was spanned by vaccine-associated CD4 TCRs, and dominant responses were seen in regions 160-218 and 743-854. Conclusions about previously exposed vaccinees were limited because only six or seven AZD1222 recipients were SARS-CoV-2 seropositive at baseline.

About this clone: No antigen is known for it. Per-base qualities were not stored, and no clone one base away is much larger.

The time point label, as the study defines it: baseline before first vaccination. The vaccinee samples were drawn from two UK trials, COV001 and COV002, one of which was a single-blind randomized controlled phase 2/3 trial testing AZD1222 (ChAdOx1 nCoV-19) in healthy adults. For TCRbeta chain sequencing, PBMC samples from trial participants were taken at day 0 and at day 28 after the second dose. This sequence uses TRBV3-1 (or the pseudogene TRBV3-2) and TRBJ1-2; TRBD1 could be the D gene, as 6 bases match. Here the sequenced sample was peripheral blood, taken on day 0 of AZD1222 vaccination. The source of this sequence is an adult in good health. Here is the DNA: TGTGCCAGCAGCAACAGGGATGGCTACACCTTC. It translates to CASSNRDGYTF.